These 20 T cell receptor beta chains were all obtained from the same sample, sequenced in a study. One entry per CDR3 protein results from TCRdb running MiXCR on the RT-PCR reads. The sample yields around 350 distinct CDR3 sequences, around four fifths seen once. Material for sequencing was memory CD4+ T cells from salivary gland. Receptors originate from a female donor with primary Sjogren's syndrome.

With respect to this clonotype: This beta chain is off target for a library built for alpha chains, so its abundance means little. The gene calls are TRBV12-3 or TRBV12-4 and TRBJ2-1, with TRBD1 matching 9 bases. With V trimmed by 4 bases and J by 9 bases, 1 base remained unmatched. The CDR3 loop spans 12 amino acids. The CDR3: CASSSQGAEQFF. The CDR3 DNA follows: TGTGCCAGCAGTTCACAGGGGGCTGAGCAGTTCTTC.

A note on this clonotype: Since the library was made to target alpha chains, this beta chain is a stray read and its abundance is not meaningful. This chain links TRBV4-2 with TRBJ2-4, with D uncertain. Germline values: CDR1 LGHNA, CDR2 YNFKEQ. This CDR3 is 14 amino acids long. Trimming left V 0 bases short and J 4 bases short, with 7 bases between. CDR3 sequence reads: CASSQDRQKNIQYF. The CDR3 region has the DNA TGTGCCAGCAGCCAAGATAGGCAGAAAAACATTCAGTACTTC.

This clonotype appeared a single time. Since the library was made to target alpha chains, this beta chain is a stray read and its abundance is not meaningful. The chain is built from TRBV20-1 and TRBJ2-3, with D possibly called TRBD1 or TRBD2 (6 bases each). Germline values: CDR1 DFQATT, CDR2 SNEGSKA (reference sequence). The CDR3 loop spans 15 amino acids. V was clipped by 5 bases and J by 2 bases, with 17 bases between them. The CDR3 is CSALGGGPNTDTQYF. As DNA, the CDR3 is TGCAGTGCTCTCGGGGGCGGGCCTAACACAGATACGCAGTATTTT.

About this clonotype itself: This beta chain came through as a stray read in a library set up for alpha chains, and its size says little. The chain has TRBV6-6 and TRBJ2-3; D remains unclear. The CDR3 is 15 amino acids. The V gene's germline CDR1 is MNHNY and CDR2 SVGAGI (reference sequence). V dropped 2 bases and J dropped 0 bases, with 9 bases sitting between them. The CDR3 protein is CASSYERPSTDTQYF. The CDR3 coding sequence is TGTGCCAGCAGTTACGAGAGACCTAGCACAGATACGCAGTATTTT.

The table lists this clonotype with a count of one. The size of this beta chain means little, since it is a stray read in a library made for alpha chains. The chain couples TRBV6-4 to TRBJ2-3; 7 nucleotides match TRBD2. With V trimmed by 3 bases and J by 5 bases, 14 bases remained unmatched. The CDR3 length is 17 residues. The germline V gene has CDR1 MRHNA and CDR2 SNTAGT. The CDR3 spells CASSEGAAGDPRDTQYF. Here the CDR3 DNA reads TGTGCCAGCAGTGAGGGCGCGGCGGGGGACCCCCGAGATACGCAGTATTTT.

This clonotype is a singleton in its sample. This beta chain slipped into a library made for alpha chains as a stray read, so its size is not meaningful. The chain employs TRBV20-1 and TRBJ1-1; perhaps TRBD1 as D (5 bases). This CDR3 has 14 residues. The V end lost 1 base, the J end lost 4 bases, and 13 bases lay between the germline ends. Germline values: CDR1 DFQATT, CDR2 SNEGSKA (reference sequence). CDR3 coding DNA: TGCAGTGCTAGAGGGGGGACTGGGTTCACTGAAGCTTTCTTT. This sequence encodes CSARGGTGFTEAFF.

For this clonotype: Being off target in a library aimed at alpha chains, this beta chain has a size of little meaning. This chain uses TRBV7-3 with TRBJ1-1, with a possible D match to TRBD1 (5 bases). The CDR3 length is 15 residues. Per germline, CDR1 SGHTA and CDR2 FQGTGA. Trimming stripped 5 bases from V and 3 bases from J, with 16 bases between. CDR3 DNA: TGTGCCAGCAGCCCTGGTGGAACAGGTGACACTGAAGCTTTCTTT. It translates to CASSPGGTGDTEAFF.

This clonotype was counted once. This beta chain is a stray read from a library made for alpha chains; its abundance is not meaningful. This CDR3 reads CSVGTGTDTQYF. The CDR3 nucleotides read TGCAGCGTCGGGACAGGAACAGATACGCAGTATTTT. V usage is TRBV29-1 and J usage is TRBJ2-3; the match to TRBD1 covers 8 bases. The CDR3 length is 12 residues. The J segment lost 3 bases and the V segment lost 6 bases, leaving 2 bases of the junction unmatched. Per germline, CDR1 SQVTM and CDR2 ANQGSEA.

Regarding this clonotype: This beta chain is a stray sequence in a library constructed for alpha chains; its clone size is not meaningful. The genes are TRBV2 and TRBJ1-5, with 7 bases identical to TRBD1. This CDR3 region has 15 residues. Trimming cost V 4 bases and J 0 bases; bases outside gene matches: 3. Germline V gene sequence: CDR1 SNHLY, CDR2 FYNNEI. This CDR3 is CASSAGQASNQPQHF. DNA for the CDR3: TGTGCCAGCAGTGCAGGACAGGCTAGCAATCAGCCCCAGCATTTT.

Note on this clonotype: A library prepared for alpha chains yielded this beta chain as an off-target read; its size is of little meaning. The V gene is TRBV11-3, the J gene TRBJ2-5, with 7 bases identical to TRBD2. The germline V gene has CDR1 SGHNT and CDR2 YENEEA. J was trimmed by 7 bases and V by 4 bases; bases with no gene match: 6. CDR3 length: 13 residues. CDR3 DNA sequence: TGTGCCAGCAGCTCCACTAGCGTCGGGACCCAGTACTTC. Translation: CASSSTSVGTQYF.

A remark on this clonotype: This beta chain was picked up by a library intended for alpha chains and is off target, so its count carries little meaning. The chain links TRBV5-1 to TRBJ1-1, with D hard to call. The V and J ends lost 0 bases and 5 bases respectively, with 8 bases between them. Germline lookup yields CDR1 SGHRS and CDR2 YFSETQ. The CDR3 is 13 residues long. This CDR3 reads CASSLEVGTEAFF. CDR3 coding DNA: TGCGCCAGCAGCTTGGAGGTCGGGACTGAAGCTTTCTTT.

About this clonotype itself: Being off target in a library aimed at alpha chains, this beta chain has a size of little meaning. The chain has TRBV10-3 and TRBJ2-1; unclear D gene. Trimming shortened V by 4 bases and J by 9 bases, and 10 bases separated the two germline ends. Germline assignment: CDR1 ENHRY and CDR2 SYGVKD. This CDR3 contains 12 residues. In DNA form, the CDR3 reads TGTGCCATCAGTGGATCCCTGGGTGAGCAGTTCTTC. Its protein is CAISGSLGEQFF.

A word on this clonotype: Since it is a stray read in a library aimed at alpha chains, this beta chain has a size that is not meaningful. The chain recombines TRBV20-1 with TRBJ2-5, with 7 bases aligning to TRBD2. Looked up from germline, CDR1 is DFQATT and CDR2 is SNEGSKA (reference sequence). CDR3 size: 13 residues. V lost 3 bases, J lost 4 bases, and 5 bases stayed unmatched. CDR3 amino acids: CSASLSGLETQYF. The CDR3 coding sequence is TGCAGTGCTAGTCTTAGCGGGTTAGAGACCCAGTACTTC.

Concerning this clonotype itself: This beta chain is off target for a library built for alpha chains, so its abundance means little. The V call is TRBV12-3 or TRBV12-4, the J call TRBJ2-7; the match to TRBD1 covers 8 bases. The CDR3 is 16 residues long. The ends lost 0 bases at V and 0 bases at J; junction bases unmatched: 4. The CDR3 is CASSLATGAVSYEQYF. The CDR3 nucleotides are TGTGCCAGCAGTTTAGCGACAGGGGCCGTCTCCTACGAGCAGTACTTC.

As for this clonotype: Within a library made for alpha chains, this beta chain is off target, and its count is uninformative. This chain uses TRBV5-1 with TRBJ1-1; D is undetermined. The CDR3 runs to 13 residues. Trimming removed 4 bases at V and 1 base at J, with 8 bases between. Germline CDR1 is SGHRS and CDR2 is YFSETQ. The CDR3 DNA follows: TGCGCCAGCAGCCCGGAGCGGAACACTGAAGCTTTCTTT. Translation gives CASSPERNTEAFF.

The sample holds one count of this clonotype. This beta chain is a stray sequence in a library constructed for alpha chains; its clone size is not meaningful. The chain uses TRBV21-1 and TRBJ2-7. TRBV21-1 is a pseudogene. CDR3 length: 12 amino acids. CDR3 region: CASSGNPHEQYF. As DNA, the CDR3 is TGTGCCAGCAGCGGGAACCCCCACGAGCAGTACTTC.

With respect to this clonotype: Given the absence of the conserved phenylalanine or tryptophan at the CDR3 end, a read error is likely. With the library built for alpha chains, this beta chain is off target and its frequency is not meaningful. For the CDR3, the DNA is TGCAGTGCTAGGATTCTAGCGGGAGTTTATGAGCAGTTCTTG. Its translation: CSARILAGVYEQFL. The chain is built from TRBV20-1 and TRBJ2-1; 10 bases agree with TRBD2. V trimming: 3 bases; J trimming: 8 bases; junction bases outside the gene matches: 7. The CDR3 runs to 14 residues. From germline, CDR1 is DFQATT and CDR2 SNEGSKA (reference sequence).

With regard to this clonotype: This beta chain is off target for a library built for alpha chains, so its abundance means little. The V and J genes are TRBV4-1 and TRBJ2-7; the D is unclear. The CDR3 extends over 11 amino acids. Germline V gene data show CDR1 as MGHRA and CDR2 as YSYEKL. V gave up 0 bases and J gave up 7 bases, with 4 bases separating them. CDR3 sequence: CASSQEWEQYF. Here the CDR3 DNA reads TGCGCCAGCAGCCAAGAGTGGGAGCAGTACTTC.

Details on this clonotype: This beta chain is an off-target read within a library intended for alpha chains, so its frequency means little. The V call is TRBV20-1, the J call TRBJ1-3; a weak D match, TRBD1 (6 bases). V was clipped by 6 bases and J by 0 bases, with 9 bases between them. The CDR3 extends over 13 amino acids. Germline lookup yields CDR1 DFQATT and CDR2 SNEGSKA (reference sequence). CDR3 region: CSAMDSSGNTIYF. CDR3 DNA: TGCAGTGCGATGGACAGCTCTGGAAACACCATATATTTT.

Worth noting for this clonotype: A library prepared for alpha chains yielded this beta chain as an off-target read; its size is of little meaning. V gene TRBV7-6 combines with J gene TRBJ1-1; 9 bases agree with TRBD1. Germline V gives CDR1 SGHVS, CDR2 FNYEAQ. This CDR3 spans 14 amino acids. V shed 5 bases, J shed 1 base, and the junction held 2 bases outside the gene matches. The CDR3: CASSAGQGNTEAFF. The DNA of the CDR3 is TGTGCCAGCAGCGCGGGACAGGGGAACACTGAAGCTTTCTTT.